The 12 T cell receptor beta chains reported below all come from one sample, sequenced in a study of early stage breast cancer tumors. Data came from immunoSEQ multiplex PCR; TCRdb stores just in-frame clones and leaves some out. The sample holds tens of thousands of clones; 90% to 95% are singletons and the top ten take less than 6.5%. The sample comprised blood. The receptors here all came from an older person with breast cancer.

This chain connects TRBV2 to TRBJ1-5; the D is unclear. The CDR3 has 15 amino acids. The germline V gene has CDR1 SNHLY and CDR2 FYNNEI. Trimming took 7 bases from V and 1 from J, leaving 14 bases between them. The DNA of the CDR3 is TGTGCCAGCACGGGAGGGCTTGAGAGCAATCAGCCCCAGCATTTT. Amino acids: CASTGGLESNQPQHF.

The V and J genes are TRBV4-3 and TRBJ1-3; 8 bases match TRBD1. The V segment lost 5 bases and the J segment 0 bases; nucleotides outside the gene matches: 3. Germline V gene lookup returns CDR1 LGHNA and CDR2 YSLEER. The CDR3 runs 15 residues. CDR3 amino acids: CASSSTGDSGNTIYF. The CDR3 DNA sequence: TGCGCCAGCAGCTCGACAGGGGACTCTGGAAACACCATATATTTT.

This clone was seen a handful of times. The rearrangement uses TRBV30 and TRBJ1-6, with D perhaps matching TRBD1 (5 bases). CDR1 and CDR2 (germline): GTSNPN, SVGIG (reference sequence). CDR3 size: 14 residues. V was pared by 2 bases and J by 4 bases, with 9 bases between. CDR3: CAWSLTGYNSPLHF. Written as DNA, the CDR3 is TGTGCCTGGAGTCTCACAGGTTATAATTCACCCCTCCACTTT.

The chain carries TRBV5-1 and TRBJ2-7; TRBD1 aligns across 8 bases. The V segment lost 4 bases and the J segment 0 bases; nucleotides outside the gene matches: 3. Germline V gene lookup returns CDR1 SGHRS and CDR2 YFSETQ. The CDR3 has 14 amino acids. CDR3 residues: CASSVQGASYEQYF. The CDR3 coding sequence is TGCGCCAGCAGCGTCCAGGGGGCCTCCTACGAGCAGTACTTC.

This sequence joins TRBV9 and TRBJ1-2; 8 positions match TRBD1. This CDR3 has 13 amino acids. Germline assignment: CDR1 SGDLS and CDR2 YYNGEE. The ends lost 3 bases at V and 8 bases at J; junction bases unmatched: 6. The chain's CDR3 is CASSAGTGEGYTF. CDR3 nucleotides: TGTGCCAGCAGCGCCGGGACAGGCGAAGGCTACACCTTC.

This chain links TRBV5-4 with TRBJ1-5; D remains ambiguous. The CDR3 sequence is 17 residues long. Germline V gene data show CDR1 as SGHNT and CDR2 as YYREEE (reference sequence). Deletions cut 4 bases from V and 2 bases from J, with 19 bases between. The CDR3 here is CASSPGPILAGNQPQHF. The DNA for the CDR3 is TGTGCCAGCAGCCCCGGACCCATATTAGCGGGCAATCAGCCCCAGCATTTT.

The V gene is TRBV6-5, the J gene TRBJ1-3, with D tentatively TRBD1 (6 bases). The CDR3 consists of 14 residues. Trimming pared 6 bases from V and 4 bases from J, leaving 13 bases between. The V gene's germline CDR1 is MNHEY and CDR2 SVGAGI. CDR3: CASRADRGGNTIYF. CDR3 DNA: TGTGCCAGCAGGGCGGACAGAGGGGGAAACACCATATATTTT.

The CDR3 sequence is CASSTTARYGYTF. The CDR3 DNA follows: TGTGCCAGTAGTACGACAGCGCGATATGGCTACACCTTC. The chain combines TRBV19 with TRBJ1-2, with D possibly matching TRBD1 (5 bases). This CDR3 spans 13 amino acids. V dropped 4 bases and J dropped 5 bases, with 11 bases sitting between them. CDR1 LNHDA and CDR2 SQIVND come from the germline V gene (reference sequence).

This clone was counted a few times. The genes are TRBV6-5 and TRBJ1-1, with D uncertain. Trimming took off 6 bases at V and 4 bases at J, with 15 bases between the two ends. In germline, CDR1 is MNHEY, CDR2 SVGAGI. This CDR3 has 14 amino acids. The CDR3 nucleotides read TGTGCCAGCAGAGGGCCAAGGACTTTCACTGAAGCTTTCTTT. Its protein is CASRGPRTFTEAFF.

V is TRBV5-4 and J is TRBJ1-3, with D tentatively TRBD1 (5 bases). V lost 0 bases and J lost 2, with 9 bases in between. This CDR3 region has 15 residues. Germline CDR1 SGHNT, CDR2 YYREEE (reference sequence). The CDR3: CASSLAVGPGNTIYF. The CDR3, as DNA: TGTGCCAGCAGCTTGGCGGTGGGGCCTGGAAACACCATATATTTT.

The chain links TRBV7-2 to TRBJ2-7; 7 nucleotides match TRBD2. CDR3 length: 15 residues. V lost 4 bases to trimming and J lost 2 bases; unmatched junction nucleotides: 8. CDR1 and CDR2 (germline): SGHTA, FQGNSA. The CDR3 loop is CASSYSSGIPYEQYF. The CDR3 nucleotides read TGTGCCAGCAGCTACTCTAGCGGAATTCCCTACGAGCAGTACTTC.

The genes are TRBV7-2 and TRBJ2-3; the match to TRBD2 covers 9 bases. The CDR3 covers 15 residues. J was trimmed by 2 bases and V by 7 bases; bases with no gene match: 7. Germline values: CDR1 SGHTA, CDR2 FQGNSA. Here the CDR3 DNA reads TGTGCCAGCACCAACCGACTAGCGGCCACAGATACGCAGTATTTT. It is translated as CASTNRLAATDTQYF. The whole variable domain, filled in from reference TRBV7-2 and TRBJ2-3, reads GAGVSQSPSNKVTEKGKDVELRCDPISGHTALYWYRQSLGQGLEFLIYFQGNSAPDKSGLPSDRFSAERTGGSVSTLTIQRTQQEDSAVYLCASTNRLAATDTQYFGPGTRLTVL.